This T cell receptor beta chain was obtained from a study of prognosis after radiotherapy for stage I lung cancer. Across the study: Enrolled patients comprised 14 to 15 with newly diagnosed primary stage I lung tumors and four to six with oligometastatic NSCLC after surgical resection of the primary tumor. The patient group included nobody who received concurrent therapy with stereotactic body radiotherapy.

The genomic DNA TCR beta CDR3 region underwent two rounds of multiplex PCR. With primers specific to each TRBV and TRBJ gene, the first-round PCR was performed. TCRdb independently ran MiXCR on the multiplex PCR reads; one entry per CDR3 protein. The table includes 20,000 to 30,000 distinct CDR3 sequences, around 39% detected once. A draw of roughly 6 milliliters of peripheral blood took place at each of two time points. CDR1 and CDR2 (germline): SGHVS, FQNEAQ. The V gene lost 1 base and the J gene lost 2 bases, with 9 bases spanning the gap. The CDR3 loop spans 15 amino acids. Overall study findings and caveats: Determination of whether the expanded TCR clones were tumor-specific was not performed.

The table lists this clonotype with many counts. Its antigen is currently unknown. Here the sequenced sample was PBMCs, taken before or after stereotactic body radiation therapy (not recorded which). J is TRBJ1-5 and V is TRBV7-8; D unclear. The sequence came from a donor at least 50 years old with non-small cell lung cancer. The CDR3 reads CASSLEARGNQPQHF. The CDR3 DNA is TGTGCCAGCAGCTTAGAAGCCAGAGGCAATCAGCCCCAGCATTTT.